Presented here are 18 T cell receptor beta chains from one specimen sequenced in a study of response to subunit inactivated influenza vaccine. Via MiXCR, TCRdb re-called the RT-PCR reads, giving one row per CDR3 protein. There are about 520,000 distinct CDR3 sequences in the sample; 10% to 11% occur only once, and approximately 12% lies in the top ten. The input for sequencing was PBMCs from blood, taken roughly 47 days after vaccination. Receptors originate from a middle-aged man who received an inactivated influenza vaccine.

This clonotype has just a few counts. The CDR3 here is CASTLQGSLGGYTF. The CDR3 bases are TGTGCCAGCACCCTACAGGGTTCTCTGGGTGGCTACACCTTC. The chain is built from TRBV3-1 and TRBJ1-2, with D possibly TRBD1 on 6 matching bases. This CDR3 contains 14 residues. The germline V gene has CDR1 LGHDT and CDR2 YNNKEL (reference sequence). Deletions cut 7 bases from V and 7 bases from J, with 19 bases between.

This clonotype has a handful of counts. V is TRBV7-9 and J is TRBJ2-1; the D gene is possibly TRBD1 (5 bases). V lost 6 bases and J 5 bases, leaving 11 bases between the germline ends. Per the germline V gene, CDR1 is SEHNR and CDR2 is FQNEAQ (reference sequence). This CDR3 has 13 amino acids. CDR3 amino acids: CASRRQSNNEQFF. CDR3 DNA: TGTGCCAGCAGAAGACAGAGCAACAATGAGCAGTTCTTC.

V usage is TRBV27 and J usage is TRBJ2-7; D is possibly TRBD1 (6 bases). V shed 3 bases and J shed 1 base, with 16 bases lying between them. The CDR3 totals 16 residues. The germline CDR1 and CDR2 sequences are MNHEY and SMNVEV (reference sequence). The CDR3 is CASSFGVGRGSYEQYF. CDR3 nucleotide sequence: TGTGCCAGCAGTTTTGGTGTGGGCAGGGGATCCTACGAGCAGTACTTC.

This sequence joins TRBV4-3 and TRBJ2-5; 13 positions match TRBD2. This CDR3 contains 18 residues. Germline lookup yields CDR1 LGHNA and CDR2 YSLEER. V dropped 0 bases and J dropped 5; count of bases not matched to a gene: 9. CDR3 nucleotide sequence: TGCGCCAGCAGCCAAGATGGAGGACTAGCGGGAGACCGGGAGACCCAGTACTTC. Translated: CASSQDGGLAGDRETQYF.

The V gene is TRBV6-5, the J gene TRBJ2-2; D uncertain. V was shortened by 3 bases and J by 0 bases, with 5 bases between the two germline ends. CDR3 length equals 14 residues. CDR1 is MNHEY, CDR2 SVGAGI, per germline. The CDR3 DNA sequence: TGTGCCAGCAGTTATACTCCGAACACCGGGGAGCTGTTTTTT. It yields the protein CASSYTPNTGELFF.

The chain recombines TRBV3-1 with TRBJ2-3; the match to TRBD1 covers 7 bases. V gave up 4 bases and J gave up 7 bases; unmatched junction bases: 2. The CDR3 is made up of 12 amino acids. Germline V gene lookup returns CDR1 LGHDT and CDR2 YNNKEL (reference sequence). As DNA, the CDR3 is TGTGCCAGCAGCCCACAGGGGAATACGCAGTATTTT. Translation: CASSPQGNTQYF.

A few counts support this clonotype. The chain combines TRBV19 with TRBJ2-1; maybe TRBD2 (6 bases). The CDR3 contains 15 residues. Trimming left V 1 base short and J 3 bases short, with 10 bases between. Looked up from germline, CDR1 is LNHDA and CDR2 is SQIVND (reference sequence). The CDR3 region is CASSIGAGLYNEQFF. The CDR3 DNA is TGTGCCAGTAGTATAGGAGCGGGCCTCTACAATGAGCAGTTCTTC.

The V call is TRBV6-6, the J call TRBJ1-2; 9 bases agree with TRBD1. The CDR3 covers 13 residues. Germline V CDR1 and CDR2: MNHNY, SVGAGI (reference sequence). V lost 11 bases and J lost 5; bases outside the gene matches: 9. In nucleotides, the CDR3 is TGTGCCGCACAGGGGGCGGTTAGGTATGGCTACACCTTC. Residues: CAAQGAVRYGYTF.

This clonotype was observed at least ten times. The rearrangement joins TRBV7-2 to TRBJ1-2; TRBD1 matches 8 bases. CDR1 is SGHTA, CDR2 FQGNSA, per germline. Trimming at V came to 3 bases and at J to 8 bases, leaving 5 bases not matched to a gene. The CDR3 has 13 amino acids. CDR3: CASSLGQVAGYTF. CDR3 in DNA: TGTGCCAGCAGCTTGGGACAGGTCGCGGGCTACACCTTC. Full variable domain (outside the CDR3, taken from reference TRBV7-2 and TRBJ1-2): GAGVSQSPSNKVTEKGKDVELRCDPISGHTALYWYRQSLGQGLEFLIYFQGNSAPDKSGLPSDRFSAERTGGSVSTLTIQRTQQEDSAVYLCASSLGQVAGYTFGSGTRLTVV.

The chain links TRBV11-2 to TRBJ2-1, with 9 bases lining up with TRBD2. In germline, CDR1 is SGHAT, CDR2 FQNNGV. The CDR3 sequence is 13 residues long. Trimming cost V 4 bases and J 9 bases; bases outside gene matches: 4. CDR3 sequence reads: CASSWTSVGEQFF. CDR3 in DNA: TGTGCCAGCAGCTGGACTAGCGTAGGTGAGCAGTTCTTC.

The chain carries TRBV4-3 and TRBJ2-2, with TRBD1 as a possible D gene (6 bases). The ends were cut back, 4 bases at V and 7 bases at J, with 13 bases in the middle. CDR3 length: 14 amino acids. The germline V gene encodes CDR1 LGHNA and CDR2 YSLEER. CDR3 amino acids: CASSPRGIDGELFF. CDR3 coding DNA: TGCGCCAGCAGCCCCAGGGGAATAGACGGGGAGCTGTTTTTT.

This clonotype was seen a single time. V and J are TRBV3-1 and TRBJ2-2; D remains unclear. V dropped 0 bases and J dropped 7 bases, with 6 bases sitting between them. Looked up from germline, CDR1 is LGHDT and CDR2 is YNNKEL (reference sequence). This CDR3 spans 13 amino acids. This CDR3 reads CASSQEDGGELFF. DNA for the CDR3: TGTGCCAGCAGCCAAGAAGATGGCGGGGAGCTGTTTTTT.

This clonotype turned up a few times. The CDR3 sequence: CASSLARGESEKLFF. The DNA for the CDR3 is TGTGCCAGCAGCTTAGCTCGGGGAGAGAGTGAAAAACTGTTTTTT. The chain combines TRBV7-9 with TRBJ1-4; D is uncertain. CDR3 size: 15 residues. Germline V gene data show CDR1 as SEHNR and CDR2 as FQNEAQ (reference sequence). Trimming took 0 bases from V and 7 from J, leaving 12 bases between them.

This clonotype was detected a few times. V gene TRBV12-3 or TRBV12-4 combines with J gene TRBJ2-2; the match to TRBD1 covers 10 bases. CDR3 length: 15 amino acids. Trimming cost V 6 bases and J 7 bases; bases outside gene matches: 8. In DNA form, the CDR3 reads TGTGCCAGCAGCACCGGGACAGGGGCTAGCGGGGAGCTGTTTTTT. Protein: CASSTGTGASGELFF.

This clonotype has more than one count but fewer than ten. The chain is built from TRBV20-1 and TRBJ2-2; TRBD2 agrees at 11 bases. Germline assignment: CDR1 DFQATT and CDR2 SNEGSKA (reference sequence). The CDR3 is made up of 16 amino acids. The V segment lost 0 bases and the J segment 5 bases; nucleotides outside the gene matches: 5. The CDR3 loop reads CSARDPASGRTGELFF. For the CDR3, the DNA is TGCAGTGCTAGAGATCCGGCTAGCGGGAGGACCGGGGAGCTGTTTTTT.

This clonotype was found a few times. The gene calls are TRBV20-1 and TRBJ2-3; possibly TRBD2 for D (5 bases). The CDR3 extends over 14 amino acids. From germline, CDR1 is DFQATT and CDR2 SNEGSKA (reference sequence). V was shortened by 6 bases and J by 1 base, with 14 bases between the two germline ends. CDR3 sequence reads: CSAPDYLRTDTQYF. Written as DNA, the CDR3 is TGCAGTGCCCCTGACTACCTTCGCACAGATACGCAGTATTTT.

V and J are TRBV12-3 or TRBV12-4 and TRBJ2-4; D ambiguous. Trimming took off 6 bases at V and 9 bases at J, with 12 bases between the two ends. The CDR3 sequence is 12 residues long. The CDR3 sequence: CASSSGLGIQYF. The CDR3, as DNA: TGTGCCAGCAGCTCCGGGCTGGGCATTCAGTACTTC.

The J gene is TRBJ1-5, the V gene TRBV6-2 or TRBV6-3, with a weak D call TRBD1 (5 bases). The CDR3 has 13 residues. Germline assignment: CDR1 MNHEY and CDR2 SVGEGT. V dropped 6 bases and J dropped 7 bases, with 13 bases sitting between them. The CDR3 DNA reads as TGTGCCAGCAGACGACAGAAGTGGCAGCCCCAGCATTTT. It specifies CASRRQKWQPQHF.